Listed below are T cell receptor beta chains from one sample, sequenced in a study of OX40 agonist ivuxolimab in advanced cancers. Clones were sequenced by immunoSEQ multiplex PCR, and TCRdb holds only the in-frame ones, with some missing. The profile covers 20,000 to 30,000 clones, with 65% to 90% appearing a single time and approximately 42% taken by the ten largest. The specimen comprised CD4+ or CD8+ T cells sorted from blood, sampled in a trial of the OX40 agonist ivuxolimab. These receptors were collected from an adult with an advanced solid tumor such as melanoma, head and neck, liver or kidney cancer. The CDR3 runs from the conserved cysteine through the conserved F or W. The D gene is left open where the match is weak. Clone size is not always given. Where it is, it says once, few, many or a class for expanded clones.

CASSIALAGGSYNEQFF	TGTGCCAGTAGTATAGCCCTAGCGGGGGGTTCCTACAATGAGCAGTTCTTC	17	TRBV19	TRBJ2-1	TRBD2	.
CASLAGVTGELFF	TGTGCCAGCCTGGCGGGGGTCACCGGGGAGCTGTTTTTT	13	TRBV11-2	TRBJ2-2	TRBD2	.
CASSPTLAGVSEQYF	TGTGCCAGCAGTCCCACACTAGCGGGAGTTTCCGAGCAGTACTTC	15	TRBV28	TRBJ2-7	TRBD2	.
CASSQEQGGNYGYTF	TGCGCCAGCAGCCAAGAACAGGGGGGGAACTATGGCTACACCTTC	15	TRBV4-1	TRBJ1-2	TRBD1	.
CASSLRGPAGNNEQFF	TGTGCCAGCAGCTTAAGGGGCCCAGCGGGAAACAATGAGCAGTTCTTC	16	TRBV7-2	TRBJ2-1	TRBD2	.
CASSLTGGNEQFF	TGCGCCAGCAGCCTAACAGGGGGTAATGAGCAGTTCTTC	13	TRBV5-1	TRBJ2-1	TRBD1	.
CASSIGSYVSGNTIYF	TGTGCCAGTAGTATAGGCAGTTACGTCTCTGGAAACACCATATATTTT	16	TRBV19	TRBJ1-3	.	.
CATGQGFDNEQFF	TGTGCCACCGGACAGGGATTCGACAATGAGCAGTTCTTC	13	TRBV19	TRBJ2-1	TRBD1	.
CASSNDRVEAFF	TGTGCCAGCAGCAACGACAGGGTTGAAGCTTTCTTT	12	TRBV5-4	TRBJ1-1	TRBD1	once
CASSEVADTQYF	TGTGCCAGCAGTGAAGTCGCAGATACGCAGTATTTT	12	TRBV6-1	TRBJ2-3	.	.
CASSQEGSGSNQPQHF	TGCGCCAGCAGCCAAGAAGGTAGCGGTAGCAATCAGCCCCAGCATTTT	16	TRBV4-1	TRBJ1-5	.	.
CSVPVGGRTEAFF	TGCAGCGTCCCGGTTGGGGGAAGGACTGAAGCTTTCTTT	13	TRBV29-1	TRBJ1-1	.	few
CASSLTGGAGYEQYF	TGTGCCAGCAGCTTGACAGGGGGCGCCGGCTACGAGCAGTACTTC	15	TRBV5-5	TRBJ2-7	TRBD1	.
CASSLSAGTDTQYF	TGTGCCAGCAGTTTATCGGCAGGGACAGATACGCAGTATTTT	14	TRBV27	TRBJ2-3	.	medium-sized
CSVGVGTGTYEQYF	TGCAGCGTTGGGGTCGGGACAGGGACCTACGAGCAGTACTTC	14	TRBV29-1	TRBJ2-7	TRBD1	.
CASSFTSGGGQETQYF	TGTGCCAGTAGTTTCACTAGCGGGGGGGGCCAAGAGACCCAGTACTTC	16	TRBV19	TRBJ2-5	TRBD2	.
CASSGQGIKSPLHF	TGTGCCAGCAGTGGACAGGGGATCAAGTCACCCCTCCACTTT	14	TRBV27	TRBJ1-6	TRBD1	.
CASTRTRLTDTQYF	TGTGCCAGCACCCGGACACGGCTCACAGATACGCAGTATTTT	14	TRBV27	TRBJ2-3	.	.
CASQTSGGSSYNEQFF	TGTGCCAGTCAGACTAGCGGGGGAAGCTCCTACAATGAGCAGTTCTTC	16	TRBV27	TRBJ2-1	TRBD2	.
CASRPQGAWEQYF	TGTGCCAGTAGACCCCAGGGGGCCTGGGAGCAGTACTTC	13	TRBV19	TRBJ2-7	TRBD1	.
CASSFGRGGTNGYTF	TGTGCCAGCAGCTTTGGAAGAGGGGGAACTAATGGCTACACCTTC	15	TRBV9	TRBJ1-2	.	few
CASSSPGIGGADYGYTF	TGTGCCAGCAGCTCGCCCGGCATTGGGGGGGCGGACTATGGCTACACCTTC	17	TRBV27	TRBJ1-2	.	.
CASSTGQGGETQYF	TGTGCCAGCAGCACCGGACAGGGTGGAGAGACCCAGTACTTC	14	TRBV27	TRBJ2-5	TRBD1	once
CANSLATGVHNEQFF	TGTGCCAACAGCTTAGCGACAGGGGTCCACAATGAGCAGTTCTTC	15	TRBV7-9	TRBJ2-1	TRBD1	.
CASSPQGNSYNEQFF	TGTGCCAGCAGCCCTCAGGGGAACTCCTACAATGAGCAGTTCTTC	15	TRBV9	TRBJ2-1	.	few
CASSQEEGYVTNSYEQYF	TGTGCCAGCAGCCAAGAAGAGGGCTACGTTACTAACTCCTACGAGCAGTACTTC	18	TRBV4-2	TRBJ2-7	.	.
CASSLEAGVYNEQFF	TGTGCCAGCAGCTTAGAGGCCGGAGTATACAATGAGCAGTTCTTC	15	TRBV7-6	TRBJ2-1	.	.
CASSPRDSSQETQYF	TGTGCCAGCTCACCACGGGACAGTTCCCAAGAGACCCAGTACTTC	15	TRBV18	TRBJ2-5	TRBD1	.
CASSLSSGEPNYGYTF	TGTGCCAGCAGCTTAAGTAGCGGAGAACCCAACTATGGCTACACCTTC	16	TRBV7-9	TRBJ1-2	.	.
CASSLGQINQPQHF	TGTGCCAGCAGCTTAGGACAGATCAATCAGCCCCAGCATTTT	14	TRBV7-2	TRBJ1-5	.	.
CASSQDRGHKPLTYEQYF	TGCGCCAGCAGCCAAGATCGGGGCCATAAACCCCTTACCTACGAGCAGTACTTC	18	TRBV4-1	TRBJ2-7	.	.
CASRPGMGNQPQHF	TGCGCCAGCAGGCCGGGGATGGGCAATCAGCCCCAGCATTTT	14	TRBV5-1	TRBJ1-5	.	.
CASSLIFRADEQYF	TGTGCCAGCAGTTTAATTTTCAGGGCGGACGAGCAGTACTTC	14	TRBV27	TRBJ2-7	.	.
CASSSDSPWQETQYF	TGTGCCAGCAGTAGCGACTCACCCTGGCAAGAGACCCAGTACTTC	15	TRBV2	TRBJ2-5	.	.
CASSIGTGTIYEQYF	TGTGCCAGTAGTATAGGGACAGGGACCATTTACGAGCAGTACTTC	15	TRBV19	TRBJ2-7	TRBD1	.
CASSIRGPGNTDTQYF	TGCGCCAGCAGCATCAGGGGGCCGGGTAATACAGATACGCAGTATTTT	16	TRBV5-1	TRBJ2-3	TRBD1	once
CASSQLTGADTQYF	TGCGCCAGCAGTCAACTCACAGGGGCAGATACGCAGTATTTT	14	TRBV23-1	TRBJ2-3	TRBD1	few
CASSLLSSGRASTQYF	TGTGCCAGCAGTTTATTAAGTAGCGGGAGGGCTTCCACGCAGTATTTT	16	TRBV27	TRBJ2-3	TRBD2	.
CASSSGPYYEQYF	TGTGCCAGCAGCTCGGGACCCTACTACGAGCAGTACTTC	13	TRBV2	TRBJ2-7	.	.
CASSGGWVRTEAFF	TGTGCCAGCAGTGGGGGTTGGGTTCGCACTGAAGCTTTCTTT	14	TRBV2	TRBJ1-1	.	.
CASSSHGDTQYF	TGTGCCAGCAGCTCCCATGGGGATACGCAGTATTTT	12	TRBV4-2	TRBJ2-3	.	once
CASSPGQSGELFF	TGTGCCAGCAGCCCGGGACAGTCCGGGGAGCTGTTTTTT	13	TRBV5-5	TRBJ2-2	TRBD1	.
CASSRYGVGVIEQPQHF	TGTGCCAGCAGCCGCTATGGGGTAGGGGTGATTGAGCAGCCCCAGCATTTT	17	TRBV7-2	TRBJ1-5	.	.
CASSLVQSYEQYF	TGTGCCAGCAGCTTGGTTCAGAGCTACGAGCAGTACTTC	13	TRBV5-4	TRBJ2-7	.	.
CSVVSPGLAGRSDTQYF	TGCAGCGTTGTTTCACCGGGACTAGCGGGACGGTCAGATACGCAGTATTTT	17	TRBV29-1	TRBJ2-3	TRBD2	.
CAWTTTGNTEAFF	TGTGCCTGGACCACGACAGGGAACACTGAAGCCTTCTTT	13	TRBV30	TRBJ1-1	TRBD1	.
CASRAYEQYF	TGTGCCAGCAGGGCCTACGAGCAGTACTTC	10	TRBV2	TRBJ2-7	.	.
CAWRETGENGYTF	TGTGCCTGGAGGGAGACAGGGGAAAATGGCTACACCTTC	13	TRBV30	TRBJ1-2	TRBD1	.
CASTLGTNTEAFF	TGTGCCAGTACCCTGGGCACGAACACTGAAGCTTTCTTT	13	TRBV19	TRBJ1-1	.	few